The 26 T cell receptor beta chains below all came from one sample that was sequenced in a study of neurological immune-mediated disorders. TCRdb re-called the 5' RACE reads through MiXCR, storing one row per CDR3 protein. Of over 75,000 distinct CDR3 sequences listed, over 4.5% were seen once; the top ten hold 7.9%. As to time point: longitudinal time-point 2. The specimen sequenced was PBMCs. The receptors were sampled from a woman aged 55 to 70 with multiple sclerosis.

This clonotype was counted ten times or more. This chain joins TRBV3-1 and TRBJ2-3; 12 bases are a match to TRBD2. V lost 6 bases to trimming and J lost 7 bases; unmatched junction nucleotides: 8. The CDR3 length is 15 residues. Looked up from germline, CDR1 is LGHDT and CDR2 is YNNKEL (reference sequence). The CDR3 sequence: CASRLGLAGLNTQYF. CDR3 in DNA: TGTGCCAGCAGGCTTGGACTAGCGGGGTTGAATACGCAGTATTTT.

The table lists this clonotype with many counts. CDR3: CASSSGTAGFYEQYF. CDR3 bases: TGTGCCAGCAGTTCCGGGACAGCGGGATTTTACGAGCAGTACTTC. This chain links TRBV7-2 with TRBJ2-7; TRBD1 or TRBD2 may be the D gene (7 bases each). Trimming stripped 6 bases from V and 4 bases from J, with 19 bases between. The CDR3 runs 15 residues. The germline gives CDR1 SGHTA, CDR2 FQGNSA.

The sample holds many counts of this clonotype. J is TRBJ1-4 and V is TRBV5-1; D may be TRBD1 (5 bases). The CDR3 is 14 residues long. The germline gives CDR1 SGHRS, CDR2 YFSETQ. The V gene lost 2 bases and the J gene lost 3 bases, with 8 bases spanning the gap. The CDR3 loop is CASSFGTANEKLFF. The CDR3 DNA is TGCGCCAGCAGCTTCGGGACTGCTAATGAAAAACTGTTTTTT.

This clonotype was found many times. The chain combines TRBV11-3 with TRBJ2-1, with TRBD2 matching 7 bases. Germline V gives CDR1 SGHNT, CDR2 YENEEA. J lost 1 base, V lost 1 base, and 7 bases had no gene match. The CDR3 length is 17 residues. In nucleotides, the CDR3 is TGTGCCAGCAGCTTAGGTAGGACGGGGGGTTCCTACAATGAGCAGTTCTTC. Translating it yields CASSLGRTGGSYNEQFF. The full variable domain, rest sourced from reference TRBV11-3 and TRBJ2-1, is EAGVVQSPRYKIIEKKQPVAFWCNPISGHNTLYWYLQNLGQGPELLIRYENEEAVDDSQLPKDRFSAERLKGVDSTLKIQPAELGDSAVYLCASSLGRTGGSYNEQFFGPGTRLTVL.

This clonotype was counted at least ten times. The chain has TRBV29-1 and TRBJ2-7; the D gene is possibly TRBD1 (5 bases). The germline gives CDR1 SQVTM, CDR2 ANQGSEA. Deletions cut 4 bases from V and 2 bases from J, with 9 bases between. The CDR3 has 12 residues. CDR3 sequence (DNA): TGCAGCGTTGGCGACAGCCCCTACGAGCAGTACTTC. It encodes CSVGDSPYEQYF.

Ten or more counts support this clonotype. The V gene is TRBV11-1, the J gene TRBJ1-2, with a possible D match to TRBD1 (5 bases). Trimming removed 0 bases at V and 3 bases at J, with 8 bases between. CDR1 is SGHAT, CDR2 FQDESV, per germline (reference sequence). The CDR3 totals 14 residues. This chain's CDR3 is CASSLAETDYGYTF. CDR3 bases: TGTGCCAGCAGCTTAGCTGAGACAGACTATGGCTACACCTTC. The full variable domain, completed using reference TRBV11-1 and TRBJ1-2, is EAEVAQSPRYKITEKSQAVAFWCDPISGHATLYWYRQILGQGPELLVQFQDESVVDDSQLPKDRFSAERLKGVDSTLKIQPAELGDSAMYLCASSLAETDYGYTFGSGTRLTVV.

This clonotype was found many times. The J gene is TRBJ2-7, the V gene TRBV5-6; D may be TRBD2 (5 bases). CDR1 and CDR2 from the germline V gene are SGHDT and YYEEEE. V was shortened by 4 bases and J by 7 bases, with 9 bases between the two germline ends. This CDR3 region has 11 residues. CDR3 coding DNA: TGTGCCAGCAGCCAAAGGAGGGAGCAGTACTTC. Protein sequence: CASSQRREQYF.

In its sample, this clonotype was seen many times. The V gene is TRBV11-2, the J gene TRBJ2-5; 9 bases are shared with TRBD1. The CDR3 contains 13 residues. CDR1 and CDR2 from the germline V gene are SGHAT and FQNNGV. The J segment lost 5 bases and the V segment lost 5 bases, leaving 3 bases of the junction unmatched. The CDR3 coding sequence is TGTGCCAGCAGCCTACAGGGGGCCGAGACCCAGTACTTC. Encoded protein: CASSLQGAETQYF.

This clonotype was counted ten times or more. V usage is TRBV5-1 and J usage is TRBJ2-5; the D is unclear. V shed 1 base and J shed 1 base, with 8 bases lying between them. CDR1 is SGHRS and CDR2 is YFSETQ in the germline V gene. CDR3 size: 14 residues. In DNA, the CDR3 is TGCGCCAGCAGCTTGTGGCAGCCCCAAGAGACCCAGTACTTC. It yields the protein CASSLWQPQETQYF.

This clonotype was seen many times. The V call is TRBV5-5, the J call TRBJ2-1; D unclear. The length of the CDR3 is 13 residues. Trimming removed 7 bases from V and 6 bases from J, with 14 bases in between. Germline assignment: CDR1 SGHKS and CDR2 YYEKEE (reference sequence). DNA of the CDR3: TGTGCCAGCCGAATCTCCGGGCCCAATGAGCAGTTCTTC. It specifies CASRISGPNEQFF.

This clonotype was seen many times. The V and J genes are TRBV29-1 and TRBJ2-3, with TRBD2 matching over 7 bases. The CDR3 sequence is 12 residues long. Germline trimming cut 2 bases from V and 4 bases from J; bases unmatched to any gene: 0. Germline V gene lookup returns CDR1 SQVTM and CDR2 ANQGSEA. The CDR3 bases are TGCAGCGTTGAACGGGGGGCAGATACGCAGTATTTT. Its protein product is CSVERGADTQYF.

The sample holds many counts of this clonotype. V is TRBV20-1 and J is TRBJ2-4; 10 bases fit TRBD2. V was clipped by 1 base and J by 4 bases; unmatched bases: 7. The CDR3 contains 16 residues. Germline assignment: CDR1 DFQATT and CDR2 SNEGSKA (reference sequence). The CDR3 sequence is CSARGPAGGRKNIQYF. The CDR3 coding sequence is TGCAGTGCTAGAGGCCCAGCGGGGGGGCGAAAAAACATTCAGTACTTC.

This clonotype was picked up many times. The chain links TRBV7-6 to TRBJ2-5; TRBD2 matches 9 bases. Germline V CDR1 and CDR2: SGHVS, FNYEAQ. After removal of 5 bases from V and 2 bases from J, the junction contained 9 bases not matched to a gene. The CDR3 runs to 16 residues. The CDR3 protein is CASSTRLADSQETQYF. The CDR3 coding sequence is TGTGCCAGCAGCACCCGACTAGCGGATAGTCAAGAGACCCAGTACTTC.

This clonotype was recorded many times. V gene TRBV28 combines with J gene TRBJ1-2; D call uncertain. Germline V CDR1 and CDR2: MDHEN, SYDVKM. The length of the CDR3 is 14 residues. Trimming took off 6 bases at V and 8 bases at J, with 19 bases between the two ends. The CDR3 protein is CASSQLVSVGGYTF. The DNA for the CDR3 is TGTGCCAGCAGCCAACTGGTCTCGGTCGGGGGCTACACCTTC.

There are many counts of this clonotype. The chain joins TRBV29-1 to TRBJ2-7; 7 bases are shared with TRBD2. The CDR3 runs to 15 residues. V lost 0 bases and J lost 0; bases outside the gene matches: 5. The germline V gene has CDR1 SQVTM and CDR2 ANQGSEA. CDR3 protein: CSVEEGGITSYEQYF. CDR3 sequence (DNA): TGCAGCGTTGAAGAGGGAGGGATAACCTCCTACGAGCAGTACTTC.

This clonotype was detected ten times or more. The CDR3 protein is CASSLPSGEINEQFF. The CDR3 DNA is TGCGCCAGCAGCTTGCCTAGCGGGGAGATCAATGAGCAGTTCTTC. The J gene is TRBJ2-1, the V gene TRBV5-1; TRBD2 agrees at 9 bases. This CDR3 region has 15 residues. In germline, CDR1 is SGHRS, CDR2 YFSETQ. V lost 1 base, J lost 6 bases, and 5 bases stayed unmatched.

The J gene is TRBJ2-6, the V gene TRBV2; D unresolved. CDR3 length: 15 amino acids. Trimming pared 7 bases from V and 0 bases from J, leaving 10 bases between. Germline-derived CDR1 and CDR2 are SNHLY and FYNNEI. The CDR3 DNA sequence: TGTGCCAGCAACGGACGGCACTCTGGGGCCAACGTCCTGACTTTC. This codes for CASNGRHSGANVLTF.

In its sample, this clonotype was seen many times. This chain links TRBV7-9 with TRBJ2-3, with unresolved D. The germline V and J ends were trimmed by 5 bases and 6 bases, with 6 bases remaining between them. The CDR3 extends over 11 amino acids. Germline CDR1 is SEHNR and CDR2 is FQNEAQ (reference sequence). Here the CDR3 DNA reads TGTGCCAGCAGCAGGGTGGATACGCAGTATTTT. Amino acid sequence: CASSRVDTQYF.

This clonotype was counted many times. The gene calls are TRBV5-1 and TRBJ1-1; D unclear. This CDR3 is 13 amino acids long. Germline values: CDR1 SGHRS, CDR2 YFSETQ. V was shortened by 0 bases and J by 4 bases, with 7 bases between the two germline ends. CDR3 coding DNA: TGCGCCAGCAGCTTGGGGAGGGCCACTGAAGCTTTCTTT. Its translation: CASSLGRATEAFF.

Many counts were recorded for this clonotype. The CDR3 loop is CASSLGGGLGNEQFF. Written as DNA, the CDR3 is TGTGCCAGCAGCTTAGGGGGGGGCCTTGGGAATGAGCAGTTCTTC. The rearrangement joins TRBV7-6 to TRBJ2-1; D is possibly TRBD2 (7 bases). There are 15 residues in the CDR3. The V gene's germline CDR1 is SGHVS and CDR2 FNYEAQ. Trimming left V 1 base short and J 7 bases short, with 14 bases between.

This clonotype was seen at least ten times. The chain links TRBV12-3 or TRBV12-4 to TRBJ2-1; D may match TRBD1 or TRBD2 (5 bases each). This CDR3 has 17 residues. V shed 5 bases and J shed 2 bases, with 19 bases lying between them. For the CDR3, the DNA is TGTGCCAGCAGTAGTCCTCCTGGGGGAAGGACCTACAATGAGCAGTTCTTC. Translating it yields CASSSPPGGRTYNEQFF.

This clonotype appeared many times. The J gene is TRBJ1-5, the V gene TRBV5-1; the D is unclear. V gave up 0 bases and J gave up 4 bases, with 11 bases separating them. From germline, CDR1 is SGHRS and CDR2 YFSETQ. This CDR3 has 15 residues. The CDR3 loop reads CASSLDGVGNQPQHF. The CDR3 region has the DNA TGCGCCAGCAGCTTGGACGGGGTGGGAAATCAGCCCCAGCATTTT.

This clonotype was observed a handful of times. The CDR3 spells CASRKQGYEAFF. The CDR3 DNA reads TGTGCCAGCAGAAAACAAGGGTATGAAGCTTTCTTT. V and J are TRBV2 and TRBJ1-1; unclear D gene. V dropped 6 bases and J dropped 7 bases, with 12 bases sitting between them. CDR1 and CDR2 from the germline V gene are SNHLY and FYNNEI. The CDR3 has 12 amino acids.

This clonotype was seen a handful of times. The gene calls are TRBV6-5 and TRBJ2-3; D unclear. Germline V gives CDR1 MNHEY, CDR2 SVGAGI. Trimming removed 5 bases from V and 0 bases from J, with 12 bases in between. The length of the CDR3 is 15 residues. CDR3 nucleotides: TGTGCCAGCAGTGTTAGGGCTGTGAGCACAGATACGCAGTATTTT. Residues: CASSVRAVSTDTQYF.

This clonotype has ten or more counts. The chain has TRBV7-8 and TRBJ1-6; no clear D. CDR1 is SGHVS, CDR2 FQNEAQ, per germline. The length of the CDR3 is 15 residues. Deletions cut 4 bases from V and 10 bases from J, with 17 bases between. The CDR3, as DNA: TGTGCCAGCAGCTCAGTAATACGCGGAGGATCACCCCTCCACTTT. Translation gives CASSSVIRGGSPLHF.

This clonotype was seen at least ten times. Because the CDR3's place on the DNA is in doubt, the DNA is left out and the CDR3 is given as listed by TCRdb. The rearrangement links TRBV29-1 to TRBJ2-1. The CDR3 length equals 12 residues, ends included. Germline loops: CDR1 SQVTM, CDR2 ANQGSEA. CDR3 protein: CSVDSLDNEQFF.